This T cell receptor (beta chain) came from a study of cytomegalovirus exposure and HLA in healthy donors. Overall study: There were 100 million to 120 million unique TCR beta sequences, drawn from around 180 million T cells, in an earlier analysis. Some 85 million unique TCRs, all from HLA-typed donors, were included in an early release of the data. Overall study results and limits: Later analysis suggested links between common viral pathogens and several top significant clusters.

CDR3 length: 15 residues. Germline V gene lookup returns CDR1 SGHTA and CDR2 FQGNSA. With 3 bases clipped from V and 1 base from J, the junction kept 2 bases outside the gene matches. Use of 60 Vbeta and 13 Jbeta primers characterized the PCR. Repertoires were generated with immunoSEQ multiplex PCR, while TCRdb's copy carries only in-frame clones and drops some. The repertoire table contains about 130,000 clones. In the case of this clone: Its antigen is as yet unknown.

The TCR was taken from an older woman in good health and CMV-seronegative. The chain combines TRBV7-2 with TRBJ1-1; the match to TRBD1 covers 10 bases. Sequenced: PBMCs. This CDR3 reads CASSFRDRGNTEAFF. DNA for the CDR3: TGTGCCAGCAGCTTCCGGGACAGGGGGAACACTGAAGCTTTCTTT.